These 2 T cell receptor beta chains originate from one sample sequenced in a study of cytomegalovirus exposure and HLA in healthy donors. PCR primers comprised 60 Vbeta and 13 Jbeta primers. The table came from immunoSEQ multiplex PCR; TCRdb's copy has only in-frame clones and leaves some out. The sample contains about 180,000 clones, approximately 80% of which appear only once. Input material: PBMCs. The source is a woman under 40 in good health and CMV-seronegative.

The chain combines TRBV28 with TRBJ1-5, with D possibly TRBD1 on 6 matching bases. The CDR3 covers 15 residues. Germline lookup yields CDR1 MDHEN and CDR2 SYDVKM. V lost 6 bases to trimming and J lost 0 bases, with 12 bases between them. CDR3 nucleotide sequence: TGTGCCAGCAGCCGACAGGACAGTAGCAATCAGCCCCAGCATTTT. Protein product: CASSRQDSSNQPQHF.

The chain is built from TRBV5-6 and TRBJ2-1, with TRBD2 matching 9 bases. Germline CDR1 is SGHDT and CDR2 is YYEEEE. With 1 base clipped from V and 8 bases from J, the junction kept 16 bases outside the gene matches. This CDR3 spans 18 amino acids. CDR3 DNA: TGTGCCAGCAGCTTGAGGGGGAGGGGCGGGAGGGCCCTCGATGAGCAGTTCTTC. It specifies CASSLRGRGGRALDEQFF.